A selection of T cell receptor beta chains follows, all from one sample in a study of blood T cells in healthy people across ages. TCRdb reprocessed the 5' RACE reads with MiXCR, giving one entry per CDR3 protein. The top ten hold 13% of the sample, which has about 670,000 distinct CDR3 sequences, over 40% seen once. The sample comprised blood. The receptors derive from a woman over 75 in good health. Both conserved end residues are part of each CDR3. A D gene is named only where the DNA matches it firmly. Not every row has a clone size; where given, it reads once, few, many or a size class.

>.|.|TRBV27|TRBJ1-5
CASSFVGTRQPQHF
TGTGCCAGCAGTTTTGTGGGGACCAGGCAGCCCCAGCATTTT
>.|many|TRBV5-1|TRBJ2-2
CASSLNSNTGELFF
TGCGCCAGCAGCTTGAACTCGAACACCGGGGAGCTGTTTTTT
>.|many|TRBV27|TRBJ2-4
CASSVSGAKNIQYF
TGTGCCAGCAGTGTTTCCGGGGCCAAAAACATTCAGTACTTC
>TRBD1|many|TRBV29-1|TRBJ2-5
CSVDPTGGQETQYF
TGCAGCGTCGACCCGACAGGGGGTCAAGAGACCCAGTACTTC
>.|many|TRBV18|TRBJ2-5
CASSPSQETQYF
TGTGCCAGCAGTCCCTCCCAAGAGACCCAGTACTTC
>.|.|TRBV20-1|TRBJ2-1
CSARDVARGGQFF
TGCAGTGCTAGAGATGTAGCGCGCGGTGGGCAGTTCTTC
>.|many|TRBV7-3|TRBJ1-6
CASSFTGSGTLHF
TGTGCCAGCAGCTTTACAGGGTCGGGAACCCTCCACTTT
>TRBD2|.|TRBV7-2|TRBJ2-7
CASSFQLAGGYEQYF
TGTGCCAGCAGCTTTCAGCTAGCGGGGGGCTACGAGCAGTACTTC
>TRBD2|.|TRBV3-1|TRBJ2-1
CASSPPRTSGRNTEQFF
TGTGCCAGCAGCCCTCCTCGGACTAGCGGGAGGAACACTGAGCAGTTCTTC
>.|few|TRBV20-1|TRBJ1-1
CSARRPEGRTEAFF
TGCAGTGCTAGACGGCCCGAGGGGCGCACTGAAGCTTTCTTT
>.|.|TRBV10-2|TRBJ2-7
CASSDVRLHEQYF
TGCGCCAGCAGTGATGTCCGTCTCCACGAGCAGTACTTC
>TRBD1|.|TRBV15|TRBJ1-2
CATSGVTGGVYGYTF
TGTGCCACCAGCGGAGTAACAGGGGGCGTCTATGGCTACACCTTC
>.|.|TRBV12-3/TRBV12-4|TRBJ1-1
CASAASRGAFF
TGTGCCAGCGCGGCCTCAAGGGGAGCTTTCTTT
>.|few|TRBV11-3|TRBJ2-7
CASRRGPYEQYF
TGTGCCAGCAGGCGGGGGCCCTACGAGCAGTACTTC
>TRBD1|.|TRBV9|TRBJ2-1
CASSVDTGGLYNEQFF
TGTGCCAGCAGCGTAGACACAGGGGGTCTCTACAATGAGCAGTTCTTC
>.|few|TRBV3-1|TRBJ2-2
CASSQQRGLAGELFF
TGTGCCAGCAGCCAACAAAGGGGTTTGGCCGGGGAGCTGTTTTTT
>.|many|TRBV2|TRBJ1-1
CASSTSPPRDTEAFF
TGTGCCAGCTCTACCAGCCCTCCAAGGGACACTGAAGCTTTCTTT